This T cell receptor (beta chain) comes out of a study of graft-versus-host responses after intestinal transplantation (dated by TCRdb to the early 2020s). Regarding the study in general: Multivisceral, liver-intestinal, or isolated intestinal transplants were received by the recipients. Every recipient was given anti-thymocyte globulin induction, then maintenance tacrolimus and steroids for 3 to 4 years. Graft-versus-host and host-versus-graft alloreactive T cell clones were tracked in the graft, circulation and bone marrow after intestinal transplantation using bulk TCR-beta CDR3 sequencing. Alloreactive clones were identified by sequencing pre-transplant mixed lymphocyte reaction products and comparing them with unstimulated pre-transplant donor and recipient T cells. Of the roughly 23 intestinal transplant recipients enrolled in the cohort, one of whom was a retransplant, a few patients without pretransplant specimens were excluded. Donor T cell macrochimerism was defined as a peak of at least 4% donor T cells among recipient peripheral blood mononuclear cells. Rather than being sequenced by the commercial service, samples from a few later patients were sequenced in-house on an Illumina MiSeq and processed with MiXCR.

Libraries came from the immunoSEQ multiplex PCR assay. For most patients, genomic DNA was isolated using the Qiagen DNeasy Blood and Tissue Kit and was shipped frozen to Adaptive Biotechnologies for TCR sequencing. For most patients, high-throughput TCR-beta CDR3 sequencing of genomic DNA was performed by Adaptive Biotechnologies. From the authors' description of their analysis: TCR sequencing data were retrieved from Adaptive's ImmunoSEQ software for 15 to 20 patients, whereas a few other patients were processed with MiXCR and VDJtools. To correct CD4 versus CD8 sorting errors, any sequence found in both subsets at a frequency ratio below 5:1 was removed. Because the origin of CDR3 nucleotide sequences shared between donor and recipient could not be assigned, those sequences were removed. To count as alloreactive, a clone needed at least 2-fold expansion over unstimulated cells and a minimum CFSE-low frequency of 0.002% (template counts) or 0.001% (read counts). Clones detected in sequenced pre-transplant spleen, lymph node, or MLR CFSE-low populations of the donor or recipient were defined as mappable. Cumulative frequency of alloreactive clones was calculated as a percentage of all sequences weighted by copy number. Drawn from immuneACCESS, this table holds only the in-frame rearrangements with V and J called that TCRdb kept. Clones are partly lost; checked studies trace under half to an unresolved V gene and leave the rest unexplained. From that table come the V and J calls and clone size; the DNA was used to work out D and trimming. Within this sample are fewer than 110,000 clones, with 93% of them counted one time only. The ten top clones hold 0.9% to 1.5% of the sample.

The investigation overall reported the following: GvH clones were found in recipient bone marrow, and some of the GvH clones appeared earlier in ileal mucosa or blood, which is consistent with an intestinal mucosal origin. Early after transplant, declines in HvG clones were associated with peak levels of circulating GvH clones. Patients with donor T cell macrochimerism had high GvH to HvG T cell clonal ratios in their allografts. The conclusions were limited by the relatively low number and heterogeneity of the intestinal transplant patients.

In regard to this clone: It has no known antigen specificity. Per-nucleotide qualities are absent, and no much larger clonotype sits a single base away.

In the germline V gene (reference sequence), CDR1 corresponds to SGHKS and CDR2 to YYEKEE. V sheds 1 base and J sheds 1 base, leaving 10 bases between their ends. The CDR3 numbers 15 residues from cysteine through phenylalanine. The sequence is cut down to CDR3 DNA, 45 bases in frame from base 1. Taken with the paper, the label for time point translates to: cells obtained before transplantation from donor or recipient. CD3+CD4+ and CD3+CD8+ populations were FACS-sorted from unstimulated pre-transplant donor and recipient cells taken from spleen or lymph nodes. Here the sequenced sample was unstimulated CD8+ T cells sorted from spleen or lymph node cells, taken before intestinal transplant. This receptor was obtained from a human donor who received an intestinal transplant. This receptor chain uses TRBV5-5 and TRBJ2-3; no D gene can be assigned with confidence. The CDR3 has the sequence CASSLPSEGTDTQYF. The nucleotides read TGTGCCAGCAGCTTGCCCAGCGAGGGCACAGATACGCAGTATTTT. Beyond the CDR3, the reference TRBV5-5 and TRBJ2-3 genes provide the residues; the full variable domain reads: DAGVTQSPTHLIKTRGQQVTLRCSPISGHKSVSWYQQVLGQGPQFIFQYYEKEERGRGNFPDRFSARQFPNYSSELNVNALLLGDSALYLCASSLPSEGTDTQYFGPGTRLTVL.